This TCR beta chain was identified during a study of cytotoxic CD8 clonotypes in ibrutinib-treated CLL. The targeted sequencing depth was 1 in 200,000 to 1 in 1 million T cells. Libraries were prepared by immunoSEQ multiplex PCR; TCRdb keeps only in-frame clonotypes and omits some of them. This table has some 310,000 clones, about 80% appearing once. The germline V gene encodes CDR1 SGHAT and CDR2 FQNNGV. The CDR3 covers 15 residues. Trimming took off 1 base at V and 0 bases at J, with 7 bases between the two ends. General observations from the study: Clonality, elevated at ibrutinib response, dropped back toward baseline at progression. Public clonotypes were rare and shrank or held steady on treatment.

This clone was counted between two and nine times. Its antigen is not identified. This TCR came from a human donor with chronic lymphocytic leukemia. The chain uses TRBV11-2 and TRBJ2-1; no definite D call. This specimen was PBMCs, taken before ibrutinib treatment. The CDR3 here is CASSLGHNSYNEQFF. The CDR3 DNA reads TGTGCCAGCAGCTTAGGACACAACTCCTACAATGAGCAGTTCTTC.